There are a few counts of the clone carrying this TCR beta chain. Antigen specificity is unknown. The method was immunoSEQ multiplex PCR; TCRdb's version includes in-frame clones alone and lacks a portion of them. This sample carries 50,000 to 65,000 clones, 81% of them seen once, and the ten largest clones take approximately 1%. These data belong to a study of OX40 agonist ivuxolimab in advanced cancers. Overall study findings and caveats: At doses 0.1 to 3.0 mg/kg, CD4+ and CD8+ clones expanded. In CD8+ T cells, expanded clones were on average more numerous than in CD4+.

V was pared by 0 bases and J by 4 bases, with 1 base of the junction left unmatched. The CDR3 runs to 15 residues. Germline CDR1 and CDR2: SGDLS and YYNGEE. This chain joins TRBV9 and TRBJ2-2, with 9 bases fitting TRBD2. The clonotype was recovered from an adult with an advanced solid tumor such as melanoma, head and neck, liver or kidney cancer. This material consisted of CD4+ or CD8+ T cells sorted from blood, taken in a trial of the OX40 agonist ivuxolimab. The CDR3, as DNA: TGTGCCAGCAGCGTAGCGACTAGCGGCACCGGGGAGCTGTTTTTT. Protein product: CASSVATSGTGELFF.